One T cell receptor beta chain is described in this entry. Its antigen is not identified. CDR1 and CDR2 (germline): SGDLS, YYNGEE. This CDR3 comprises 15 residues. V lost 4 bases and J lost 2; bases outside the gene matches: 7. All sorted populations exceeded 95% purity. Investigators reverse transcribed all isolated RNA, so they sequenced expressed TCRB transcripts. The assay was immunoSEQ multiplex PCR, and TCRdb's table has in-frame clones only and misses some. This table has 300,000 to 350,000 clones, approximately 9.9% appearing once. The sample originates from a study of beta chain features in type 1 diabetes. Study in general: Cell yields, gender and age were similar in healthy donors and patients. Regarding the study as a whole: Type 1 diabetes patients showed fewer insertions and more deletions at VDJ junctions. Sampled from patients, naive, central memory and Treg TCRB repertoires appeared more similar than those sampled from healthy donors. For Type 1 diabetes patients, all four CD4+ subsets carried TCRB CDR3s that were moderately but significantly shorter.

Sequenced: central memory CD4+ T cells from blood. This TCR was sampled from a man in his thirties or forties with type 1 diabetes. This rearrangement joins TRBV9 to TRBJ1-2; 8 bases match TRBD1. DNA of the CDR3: TGTGCCAGCAGCACCGACCAGGGGGCGAACTATGGCTACACCTTC. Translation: CASSTDQGANYGYTF.